The clone carrying this TCR beta chain appeared a few times. Relying on iRepertoire HTBI primers and Arm-PCR of CDR3 regions, the team built TCR beta libraries. Using its own MiXCR run on the multiplex PCR reads, TCRdb lists one record per CDR3 protein. The sample records about 610,000 distinct CDR3 sequences, more than 15% being singletons. The data were obtained in a study of regulatory T cells in long-lasting Graves disease. Study overall: Graves' patients who were just diagnosed had used antithyroid drugs for under 3 months.

Time point: newly diagnosed GD, antithyroid drugs for less than 3 months. Following extraction of RNA from PBMCs, that RNA was used to make the TCR library. CDR3 length equals 14 residues. V shed 2 bases, J shed 3 bases, and the junction held 3 bases outside the gene matches. The germline V gene encodes CDR1 SGDLS and CDR2 YYNGEE. These data also featured in a second study, about T cells in Graves' hyperthyroidism and ophthalmopathy.

This TCR was recovered from a man between 18 and 29 years old with Graves disease. This sequence joins TRBV9 and TRBJ2-5; TRBD2 aligns across 8 bases. The material was peripheral blood mononuclear cells (PBMCs), obtained at new diagnosis, from a patient treated with antithyroid drugs. The CDR3 nucleotides are TGTGCCAGCAGCGTGAGCGGGAGCGAAGAGACCCAGTACTTC. Its translation is CASSVSGSEETQYF.